The entry that follows covers one T cell receptor (beta chain) sequence. Its antigen is undetermined. PCR primers comprised 60 Vbeta and 13 Jbeta primers. Generated by immunoSEQ multiplex PCR, the TCRdb table keeps only in-frame clones and is missing some. The sample carries fewer than 250,000 clones, about four fifths recorded once. This sample was taken from a study of cytomegalovirus exposure and HLA in healthy donors. CDR3 size: 15 residues. The germline V gene encodes CDR1 SGHNT and CDR2 YYREEE (reference sequence). J gave up 1 base and V 4 bases, and 4 bases lay outside the gene matches. Study outcomes and limitations: The study listed about 150 cytomegalovirus-associated TCR beta chains.

Sequenced sample: PBMCs. The sequence came from a woman between 45 and 60 years old in good health and CMV-seropositive. This chain connects TRBV5-4 to TRBJ2-7; 11 bases line up with TRBD2. The chain's CDR3 is CASSRTSGGSYEQYF. As DNA, the CDR3 is TGTGCCAGCAGCCGAACTAGCGGGGGTTCCTACGAGCAGTACTTC.